This section outlines one T cell receptor (beta chain) sequence together with its context. Arm-PCR of CDR3 regions with iRepertoire HTBI primers generated TCR beta libraries. Each CDR3 protein gets one entry after TCRdb re-called the multiplex PCR reads with MiXCR. The table lists around 450,000 distinct CDR3 sequences, roughly a fifth of them singletons, with roughly 6.9% in the top ten. Time point of the sample: persistent/refractory GD, antithyroid drugs over 5 years with positive TRAb. Isolated PBMC RNA provided the starting material for the TCR library. The data were taken from a study of regulatory T cells in long-lasting Graves disease. Germline CDR1 is MNHNS and CDR2 is SASEGT. This CDR3 spans 17 amino acids. V dropped 6 bases and J dropped 5; count of bases not matched to a gene: 18.

The sequence was collected from a female donor with Graves disease. This chain links TRBV6-1 with TRBJ2-5; 7 bases map to TRBD2. The sample in question was peripheral blood mononuclear cells (PBMCs), obtained when the disease was refractory, from a patient treated with antithyroid drugs. DNA of the CDR3: TGTGCCAGCAGCGCCGGGGAGGGAATAGCGGGTTCGGAGACCCAGTACTTC. This sequence encodes CASSAGEGIAGSETQYF.